The present entry profiles one T cell receptor (beta chain) with its context. Its antigen is currently unknown. This record belongs to a study of vaccination and CD4 T cells after COVID-19. Overall study context: In the convalescent cohort, there were six males and four females, two of them Hispanic. Spike peptides, overlapping and drawn from SARS-CoV-2, HCoV-NL63, HCoV-OC43 and HCoV-229E, were used to stimulate cells.

The CDR3 length is 11 residues. Trimming took off 6 bases at V and 4 bases at J, with 6 bases between the two ends. Germline assignment: CDR1 LNHDA and CDR2 SQIVND (reference sequence). Study outcomes and limitations: Median SARS-CoV-2-reactive clonotype numbers rose nonsignificantly, 21 to 38.

Treatment reported: approximately 10-day PBMC culture with coronavirus spike peptide pools or control peptides (ViraFEST assay). Prior to the COVID-19 pandemic (2011-2018), the unexposed donor's CD4+ T cells were collected. For ViraFEST, peptide pools expanded antigen-specific T cells, after which the TCRs were sequenced. An Oncomine TCR Beta short-read assay was used to sequence the DNA from cultured CD4+ T cells. A single record per CDR3 protein comes from TCRdb applying MiXCR to the PCR reads. The top ten clones hold approximately 34% of a sample with 4,000 to 5,500 distinct CDR3 sequences, roughly 60% of them seen once.

This clonotype was obtained from a human donor in good health. Sequenced sample: CD4+ T cells from blood, cultured in vitro. This chain joins TRBV19 and TRBJ2-5; D remains ambiguous. CDR3 amino acids: CASSERETQYF. The CDR3 nucleotides read TGTGCCAGTAGCGAAAGAGAGACCCAGTACTTC.